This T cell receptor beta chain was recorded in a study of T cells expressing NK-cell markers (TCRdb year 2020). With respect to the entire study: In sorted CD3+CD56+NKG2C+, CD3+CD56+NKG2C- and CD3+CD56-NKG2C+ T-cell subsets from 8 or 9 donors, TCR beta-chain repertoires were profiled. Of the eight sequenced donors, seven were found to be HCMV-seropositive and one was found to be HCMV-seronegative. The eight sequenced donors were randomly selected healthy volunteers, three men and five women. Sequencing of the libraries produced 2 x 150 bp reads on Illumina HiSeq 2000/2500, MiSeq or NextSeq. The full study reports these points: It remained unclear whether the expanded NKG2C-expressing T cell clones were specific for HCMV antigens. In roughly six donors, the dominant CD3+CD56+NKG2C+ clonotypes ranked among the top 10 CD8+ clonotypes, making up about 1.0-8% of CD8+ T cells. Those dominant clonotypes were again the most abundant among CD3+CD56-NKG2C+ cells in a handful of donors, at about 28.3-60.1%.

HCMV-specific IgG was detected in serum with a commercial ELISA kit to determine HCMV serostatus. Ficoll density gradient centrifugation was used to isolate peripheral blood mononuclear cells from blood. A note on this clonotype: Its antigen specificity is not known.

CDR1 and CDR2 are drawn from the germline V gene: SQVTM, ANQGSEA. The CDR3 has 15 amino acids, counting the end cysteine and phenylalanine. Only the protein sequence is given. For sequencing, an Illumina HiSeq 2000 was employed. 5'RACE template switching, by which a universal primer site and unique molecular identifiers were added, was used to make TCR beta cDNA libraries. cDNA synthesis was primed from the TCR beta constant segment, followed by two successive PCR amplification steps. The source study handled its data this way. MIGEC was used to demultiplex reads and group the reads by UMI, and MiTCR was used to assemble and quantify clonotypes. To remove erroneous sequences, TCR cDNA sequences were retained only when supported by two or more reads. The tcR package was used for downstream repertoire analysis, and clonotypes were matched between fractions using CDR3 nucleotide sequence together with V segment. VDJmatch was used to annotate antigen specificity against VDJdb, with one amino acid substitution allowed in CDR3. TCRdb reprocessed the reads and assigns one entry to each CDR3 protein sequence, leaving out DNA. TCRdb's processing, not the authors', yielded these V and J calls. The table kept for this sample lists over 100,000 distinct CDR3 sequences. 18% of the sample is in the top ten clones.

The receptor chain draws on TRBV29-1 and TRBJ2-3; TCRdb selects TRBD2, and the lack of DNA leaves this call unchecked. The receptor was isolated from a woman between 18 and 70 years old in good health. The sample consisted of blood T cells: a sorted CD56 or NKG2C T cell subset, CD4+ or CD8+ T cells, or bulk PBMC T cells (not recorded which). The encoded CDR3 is CSVAASGGMGDTQYF.